A single sample gave rise to the 8 T cell receptor beta chains below, sequenced in a study of blood T cell repertoires in COVID-19. The assay was immunoSEQ multiplex PCR, and TCRdb's table has in-frame clones only and misses some. The repertoire consists of 150,000 to 250,000 clones, with around 90% occurring once and the leading ten covering around 2%. Specimen: PBMCs or T cells enriched from blood (not recorded which). These receptors were collected from a young woman who had recovered from COVID-19.

The chain couples TRBV11-3 to TRBJ2-1; 15 nucleotides align to TRBD2. The CDR3 has 18 residues. V shed 6 bases and J 1 base; nucleotides not matched to a gene: 7. Germline values: CDR1 SGHNT, CDR2 YENEEA. The CDR3 region has the DNA TGTGCCAGCAGAGGGACTAGCGGGAGGCGACAATCCTACAATGAGCAGTTCTTC. Amino acids: CASRGTSGRRQSYNEQFF. The variable domain in full, with the rest retrieved from reference TRBV11-3 and TRBJ2-1, is EAGVVQSPRYKIIEKKQPVAFWCNPISGHNTLYWYLQNLGQGPELLIRYENEEAVDDSQLPKDRFSAERLKGVDSTLKIQPAELGDSAVYLCASRGTSGRRQSYNEQFFGPGTRLTVL.

A single count supports this clone. The chain carries TRBV5-5 and TRBJ2-2; 13 nucleotides line up with TRBD2. This CDR3 is 17 amino acids long. The V gene end was trimmed by 4 bases and the J gene end by 1 base; junction bases not matched to a gene: 4. The germline CDR1 and CDR2 sequences are SGHKS and YYEKEE (reference sequence). DNA for the CDR3: TGTGCCAGCAGCCTGGGACTAGCGGGAATGAACACCGGGGAGCTGTTTTTT. It specifies CASSLGLAGMNTGELFF.

This chain links TRBV5-1 with TRBJ2-7, with TRBD1 matching over 10 bases. V was clipped by 2 bases and J by 5 bases; unmatched bases: 4. This CDR3 is 14 amino acids long. Germline CDR1 reads SGHRS; CDR2 reads YFSETQ. The CDR3 spells CASSFGTGADEQYF. CDR3 DNA sequence: TGCGCCAGCAGCTTCGGGACAGGGGCTGACGAGCAGTACTTC.

The sample holds a few counts of this clone. The chain couples TRBV27 to TRBJ2-7, with TRBD1 matching over 8 bases. CDR1 MNHEY and CDR2 SMNVEV come from the germline V gene (reference sequence). V shed 3 bases and J 5 bases; nucleotides not matched to a gene: 3. The CDR3 extends over 13 amino acids. As DNA, the CDR3 is TGTGCCAGCAGTTTTGGACAGGGCAACGAGCAGTACTTC. It codes for CASSFGQGNEQYF.

In its sample, this clone is medium-sized (0.01 to 0.1%). The CDR3 nucleotides are TGCGCCAGCAGTTCTCTGCGGAGGCCTAGTGTCATGGATACGCAGTATTTT. Its protein is CASSSLRRPSVMDTQYF. V usage is TRBV23-1 and J usage is TRBJ2-3, with D possibly being TRBD2 (5 bases). TRBV23-1 is an ORF, with its function uncertain. With 5 bases removed from V and 6 bases from J, the gap between germline ends came to 24 bases. The CDR3 spans 17 residues.

This rearrangement joins TRBV29-1 to TRBJ1-1; D gene unclear. Germline CDR1 is SQVTM and CDR2 is ANQGSEA. V dropped 4 bases and J dropped 0 bases, with 9 bases sitting between them. CDR3 length: 13 residues. CDR3 sequence: CSVGRLMNTEAFF. The CDR3 DNA is TGCAGCGTTGGCAGGCTGATGAACACTGAAGCTTTCTTT.

This clone has just one count. The rearrangement links TRBV3-1 (or the pseudogene TRBV3-2) to TRBJ2-5; tentatively, D is TRBD2 (6 bases). The V and J ends lost 4 bases and 9 bases respectively, with 27 bases between them. Germline V CDR1 and CDR2: LGHDT, YNNKEL (reference sequence). The CDR3 runs to 17 residues. This CDR3 reads CASSPFQGLTLGDPQYF. CDR3 nucleotide sequence: TGTGCCAGCAGCCCTTTCCAGGGACTGACCCTGGGAGACCCCCAGTACTTC.

The rearrangement uses TRBV12-3 or TRBV12-4 and TRBJ2-5; D is possibly TRBD2 (5 bases). With 6 bases removed from V and 5 bases from J, the gap between germline ends came to 10 bases. The CDR3 has 12 amino acids. The CDR3 nucleotides are TGTGCCAGCAGCCTTGGGGAGGAGACCCAGTACTTC. Amino acids: CASSLGEETQYF.